The 15 T cell receptor beta chains reported below all come from one sample, sequenced in a study of T cell repertoires in cytomegalovirus infection. TCRdb fed the reads into MiXCR, producing one record per CDR3 protein. The table records about 830,000 distinct CDR3 sequences, less than 35% of them present only once. Antigen specificity for these receptors is unknown. Sequencing used cultured CD8+ T cells from PBMCs, obtained from culture after CMV antigen stimulation. Receptors originate from a human donor in good health (CMV status not recorded). Some clones in this sample may be carry-over from other donors' samples.

The chain joins TRBV11-3 to TRBJ2-1; 8 nucleotides align to TRBD2. V lost 5 bases, J lost 10 bases, and 10 bases stayed unmatched. There are 14 residues in the CDR3. Germline loops: CDR1 SGHNT, CDR2 YENEEA. The CDR3 nucleotides read TGTGCCAGCAGCGCGGCGGGGGGCCTCTCGGAGCAGTTCTTC. Protein product: CASSAAGGLSEQFF.

The chain joins TRBV7-2 to TRBJ2-3, with 11 positions matching TRBD2. J lost 3 bases, V lost 5 bases, and 10 bases had no gene match. The CDR3 covers 17 residues. In germline, CDR1 is SGHTA, CDR2 FQGNSA. DNA of the CDR3: TGTGCCAGCAGCCCACTATATAGCGGGGGGGCTACAGATACGCAGTATTTT. Protein product: CASSPLYSGGATDTQYF.

This chain connects TRBV15 to TRBJ2-5, with a possible D match to TRBD2 (7 bases). Trimming stripped 3 bases from V and 5 bases from J, with 19 bases between. Germline CDR1 LNHNV, CDR2 YYDKDF (reference sequence). The CDR3 covers 16 residues. CDR3 nucleotides: TGTGCCACCAGCAGGAAGTTGGGGGGGCGCGGGGAGACCCAGTACTTC. Translated, it gives CATSRKLGGRGETQYF.

This clonotype showed up just once. V is TRBV28 and J is TRBJ1-1; D is uncertain. The CDR3 consists of 11 residues. Germline values: CDR1 MDHEN, CDR2 SYDVKM. Trimming shortened V by 8 bases and J by 11 bases, and 15 bases separated the two germline ends. The CDR3 nucleotides read TGTGCCAGCCAGAGGGTTTCGGAGGCTTTCTTT. Protein product: CASQRVSEAFF. Full variable domain (missing parts from reference TRBV28 and TRBJ1-1): DVKVTQSSRYLVKRTGEKVFLECVQDMDHENMFWYRQDPGLGLRLIYFSYDVKMKEKGDIPEGYSVSREKKERFSLILESASTNQTSMYLCASQRVSEAFFGQGTRLTVV.

This chain joins TRBV6-6 and TRBJ2-1, with D unresolved. The CDR3 extends over 17 amino acids. The V gene lost 2 bases and the J gene lost 4 bases, with 18 bases spanning the gap. CDR1 and CDR2 from the germline V gene are MNHNY and SVGAGI (reference sequence). The CDR3 DNA sequence: TGTGCCAGCAGTTACCAGCGAGAGCTTATCGGGTACAATGAGCAGTTCTTC. Residues: CASSYQRELIGYNEQFF.

This clonotype was detected many times. The chain has TRBV7-2 and TRBJ2-3; D possibly corresponds to TRBD1 (6 bases). The CDR3 totals 17 residues. Germline V gene sequence: CDR1 SGHTA, CDR2 FQGNSA. V was clipped by 2 bases and J by 0 bases, with 15 bases between them. The CDR3: CASSLRAGVYSTDTQYF. CDR3 coding DNA: TGTGCCAGCAGCTTAAGGGCAGGGGTGTATAGCACAGATACGCAGTATTTT.

J is TRBJ2-7 and V is TRBV7-9; TRBD1 matches 7 bases. Germline V gene lookup returns CDR1 SEHNR and CDR2 FQNEAQ (reference sequence). J was trimmed by 3 bases and V by 5 bases; bases with no gene match: 10. The CDR3 is 15 residues long. In DNA, the CDR3 is TGTGCCAGCAGCCGGGACAGAACGGGCTACTACGAGCAGTACGTC. Residues: CASSRDRTGYYEQYV.

This clonotype was detected only a few times. The chain has TRBV6-1 and TRBJ2-3; 9 nucleotides line up with TRBD2. J lost 2 bases, V lost 5 bases, and 8 bases had no gene match. There are 16 residues in the CDR3. CDR1 and CDR2 (germline): MNHNS, SASEGT. The CDR3 DNA reads TGTGCCAGCAGTTCCGTAGCGGGGGCAACCACAGATACGCAGTATTTT. This translates into CASSSVAGATTDTQYF.

This clonotype was recorded many times. The CDR3 sequence is CASSPLGGGPKDTQYF. In DNA form, the CDR3 reads TGTGCCAGCAGCCCCCTTGGGGGGGGGCCAAAAGATACGCAGTATTTT. The chain is built from TRBV7-2 and TRBJ2-3; TRBD2 might be the D (7 bases). Germline V gene lookup returns CDR1 SGHTA and CDR2 FQGNSA. CDR3 size: 16 residues. The V gene lost 5 bases and the J gene lost 5 bases, with 20 bases spanning the gap.

The table lists this clonotype with a few counts. The chain employs TRBV12-3 or TRBV12-4 and TRBJ2-2; 8 bases are a match to TRBD2. After removal of 7 bases from V and 7 bases from J, the junction contained 14 bases not matched to a gene. The CDR3 consists of 16 residues. The CDR3 DNA reads TGTGCCAGCATTATGCGGCCGGGGGGGGTAGACGGGGAGCTGTTTTTT. Amino acids: CASIMRPGGVDGELFF.

The V call is TRBV11-2, the J call TRBJ2-7, with D possibly TRBD2 on 7 matching bases. Trimming took off 2 bases at V and 6 bases at J, with 14 bases between the two ends. The germline gives CDR1 SGHAT, CDR2 FQNNGV. There are 14 residues in the CDR3. Here the CDR3 reads CASSLRAGEGEQYV. The CDR3 DNA reads as TGTGCCAGCAGCTTAAGGGCAGGGGAGGGCGAGCAGTACGTC.

The V and J genes are TRBV5-1 and TRBJ2-3, with 13 bases fitting TRBD2. V was pared by 4 bases and J by 6 bases, with 11 bases of the junction left unmatched. The CDR3 has 17 amino acids. Germline V gives CDR1 SGHRS, CDR2 YFSETQ. CDR3 residues: CASSPRSTSGGKDTQYF. The CDR3 DNA is TGCGCCAGCAGCCCCCGCTCGACTAGCGGGGGGAAGGATACGCAGTATTTT. The full variable domain, completed using reference TRBV5-1 and TRBJ2-3, is KAGVTQTPRYLIKTRGQQVTLSCSPISGHRSVSWYQQTPGQGLQFLFEYFSETQRNKGNFPGRFSGRQFSNSRSEMNVSTLELGDSALYLCASSPRSTSGGKDTQYFGPGTRLTVL.

This clonotype was seen at least ten times. Relative to the germline gene, one junction end is altered; a read error may explain this. The chain couples TRBV7-7 to TRBJ2-5; 14 nucleotides agree with TRBD2. The CDR3 loop spans 16 amino acids. The germline V gene has CDR1 SSHAT and CDR2 FNYEAQ (reference sequence). The CDR3 nucleotides read TGTGCTAGCAGCCGGACTAGCGGGGGGACGAAAGAGACCCAGTACTTC. This codes for CASSRTSGGTKETQYF.

The CDR3: CSARATGHGDEKLFF. DNA for the CDR3: TGCAGTGCTAGAGCCACAGGTCACGGGGATGAAAAACTGTTTTTT. J is TRBJ1-4 and V is TRBV20-1; weak D call: TRBD1 (5 bases). Germline-derived CDR1 and CDR2 are DFQATT and SNEGSKA (reference sequence). Trimming cost V 1 base and J 6 bases, with 15 bases left between them. The CDR3 is made up of 15 amino acids.

This chain joins TRBV6-5 and TRBJ2-1; D is perhaps TRBD1 (5 bases). The germline gives CDR1 MNHEY, CDR2 SVGAGI. V was shortened by 1 base and J by 6 bases, with 13 bases between the two germline ends. The CDR3 contains 15 residues. This chain's CDR3 is CASSYFSRGGNEQFF. The CDR3 DNA reads TGTGCCAGCAGTTACTTCTCTAGGGGTGGCAATGAGCAGTTCTTC.